The text below deals with one T cell receptor beta chain. This CDR3 is also generated by other DNA sequences in the sample. The entry originates in a study of blood T cell repertoires in COVID-19. Two negative PCRs, clearance, or symptom resolution were required of recovered Cohort 3 donors. Using immunoSEQ multiplex PCR, the repertoire was profiled, and TCRdb retains in-frame clones only, with some absent. The profile covers about 130,000 clones, with around 86% appearing a single time and approximately 20% taken by the ten largest. The source is a man aged 25-45 years who had recovered from COVID-19. The sample comprised PBMCs or T cells enriched from blood (not recorded which).

The CDR3 DNA reads TGTGCCAGCAGCGTAGATAGCTCCTACAATGAGCAGTTCTTC. It codes for CASSVDSSYNEQFF. The V and J genes are TRBV9 and TRBJ2-1; unclear D gene. Germline V gene lookup returns CDR1 SGDLS and CDR2 YYNGEE. The CDR3 runs to 14 residues. V lost 0 bases, J lost 0 bases, and 4 bases lay in between. The full variable domain, completed using reference TRBV9 and TRBJ2-1, is DSGVTQTPKHLITATGQRVTLRCSPRSGDLSVYWYQQSLDQGLQFLIQYYNGEERAKGNILERFSAQQFPDLHSELNLSSLELGDSALYFCASSVDSSYNEQFFGPGTRLTVL.